The entry below describes one TCR beta chain. Its antigen is unidentified. The record originates from a study of beta chain features in type 1 diabetes. Study-wide results and caveats: Shorter TCRB CDR3s, moderately but significantly so, were found in Type 1 diabetes patients in all four CD4+ subsets. Researchers cautioned that cDNA sequencing could over-represent cells with high TCR expression. Healthy donors had naive, central memory and Treg TCRB repertoires that appeared less similar than those seen among patients.

Reverse transcription of all isolated RNA meant that expressed TCRB transcripts were sequenced. The data were produced by immunoSEQ multiplex PCR, yet TCRdb's version contains in-frame clones alone and is incomplete. This sample yields 250,000 to 300,000 clones, of which more than 13% are seen a single time; about 0.016% belongs to the top ten. Germline V gives CDR1 SGHRS, CDR2 YFSETQ. This CDR3 has 16 residues. The junction had 11 bases not matched to a gene; V was cut back by 0 bases and J by 8 bases. The sequence came from a man between 25 and 39 years old with type 1 diabetes. V and J are TRBV5-1 and TRBJ1-5, with 7 bases that match TRBD1. The sample taken for sequencing was naive CD4+ T cells from blood. CDR3 sequence: CASSLGISGGLEPQHF. The CDR3 DNA reads TGCGCCAGCAGCTTGGGTATTTCAGGGGGTTTGGAGCCCCAGCATTTT.